This T cell receptor (beta chain) was profiled in a study of T-cell reconstitution after alpha-beta-depleted transplantation in children. As it was prepared, the TCRbeta library received unique molecular identifiers. TCRdb analysed the PCR reads with MiXCR anew, one entry per CDR3 protein. The table includes fewer than 550,000 distinct CDR3 sequences, roughly 11% detected once. Germline assignment: CDR1 LNHDA and CDR2 SQIVND (reference sequence). This CDR3 region has 15 residues. The V end lost 6 bases, the J end lost 2 bases, and 14 bases lay between the germline ends. The V gene is TRBV19, the J gene TRBJ2-1, with D maybe TRBD2 (5 bases). This receptor was identified in a human donor who donated a stem cell graft to a child with acute myeloid leukemia. The sample here was PBMCs from the stem cell graft donor, taken from the stem cell graft. The CDR3 nucleotides read TGTGCCAGTAGGATCACGGCGGGTACCTACAATGAGCAGTTCTTC. Encoded protein: CASRITAGTYNEQFF.